This TCR beta chain was sequenced for a study of T cell repertoires in cytomegalovirus infection. Across the study: Based on public TCR beta signatures, there were indications of CMV infection and of a matching HLA type.

Broader study findings: HLA-C-restricted TCR beta clonotypes specific for CMV led the ex vivo response. Adding up the frequency of public TCR beta families identified people who carried CMV plus the relevant HLA.

TCRdb re-called the reads through MiXCR, storing one row per CDR3 protein. Altogether around 230,000 distinct CDR3 sequences are present, roughly 6.5% being singletons, with the ten largest covering more than 5.5%. This clonotype showed up many times. No antigen is known for it. CDR1 and CDR2 from the germline V gene are SGHVS and FQNEAQ. V was cut by 2 bases and J by 0 bases, with 20 bases left in between. The CDR3 consists of 19 residues. The TCR originated in a human donor in good health (CMV status not recorded). Some clones in this sample may be carry-over from other donors' samples. Sample: PBMCs. The chain is built from TRBV7-8 and TRBJ1-5, with a weak D call TRBD1 (5 bases). The CDR3 loop reads CASSLMSWEGTRSNQPQHF. The CDR3 region has the DNA TGTGCCAGCAGCTTAATGTCTTGGGAGGGGACCCGTAGCAATCAGCCCCAGCATTTT.